The 22 T cell receptor beta chains below were found in one sample sequenced in a study of early T cells in non-severe SARS-CoV-2 infection. Each CDR3 protein is one row after TCRdb ran MiXCR on the 5' RACE reads. The sample includes 60,000 or so distinct CDR3 sequences, more than 12% seen only once; the top ten take 8% to 10%. The sequences come from whole blood, collected at baseline. The receptors come from an adult who was a healthcare worker with PCR-confirmed SARS-CoV-2 infection or an uninfected control (not recorded which).

This clonotype showed up just a few times. This chain uses TRBV5-1 with TRBJ2-1, with TRBD2 matching 11 bases. CDR3 length: 14 residues. Trimming cost V 1 base and J 9 bases; bases outside gene matches: 3. Per germline, CDR1 SGHRS and CDR2 YFSETQ. CDR3 coding DNA: TGCGCCAGCAGCTTGCCTAGCGGGGGGAGTGAGCAGTTCTTC. Protein product: CASSLPSGGSEQFF.

This clonotype turned up a few times. The chain joins TRBV4-1 to TRBJ1-4; D is undetermined. V was shortened by 5 bases and J by 0 bases, with 13 bases between the two germline ends. This CDR3 region has 16 residues. Germline V gene data show CDR1 as MGHRA and CDR2 as YSYEKL. DNA of the CDR3: TGCGCCAGCAGCAAAGGACCGCGGGCAACTAATGAAAAACTGTTTTTT. This encodes CASSKGPRATNEKLFF.

This clonotype was observed once. This chain links TRBV29-1 with TRBJ1-3; D is ambiguous. The CDR3 runs to 13 residues. V lost 5 bases and J lost 4, with 12 bases in between. Germline V gene sequence: CDR1 SQVTM, CDR2 ANQGSEA. CDR3 amino acids: CSVYQQVGNTIYF. CDR3 nucleotide sequence: TGCAGCGTTTACCAACAAGTCGGAAACACCATATATTTT.

This clonotype was recorded a few times. The CDR3 loop is CASSYGPPTAGMETQYF. The DNA for the CDR3 is TGCGCCAGCAGCTATGGCCCGCCGACGGCGGGGATGGAGACCCAGTACTTC. V and J are TRBV5-1 and TRBJ2-5; perhaps TRBD2 as D (6 bases). The CDR3 has 17 amino acids. Germline values: CDR1 SGHRS, CDR2 YFSETQ. Trimming took 3 bases from V and 5 from J, leaving 23 bases between them.

This clonotype was detected only a few times. The chain employs TRBV3-1 and TRBJ1-2, with unresolved D. Per germline, CDR1 LGHDT and CDR2 YNNKEL (reference sequence). Trimming cost V 4 bases and J 0 bases, with 12 bases left between them. This CDR3 has 15 amino acids. CDR3 nucleotides: TGTGCCAGCAGCCGATCGACCGAGACTAACTATGGCTACACCTTC. This sequence encodes CASSRSTETNYGYTF. Supplemented by reference TRBV3-1 and TRBJ1-2, the full variable domain reads DTAVSQTPKYLVTQMGNDKSIKCEQNLGHDTMYWYKQDSKKFLKIMFSYNNKELIINETVPNRFSPKSPDKAHLNLHINSLELGDSAVYFCASSRSTETNYGYTFGSGTRLTVV.

The chain employs TRBV29-1 and TRBJ2-1, with 16 bases that match TRBD2. V shed 7 bases, J shed 3 bases, and the junction held 6 bases outside the gene matches. Germline V CDR1 and CDR2: SQVTM, ANQGSEA. The CDR3 spans 16 residues. The CDR3 sequence is CSGRGLAGGLYNEQFF. CDR3 nucleotide sequence: TGCAGCGGCCGGGGACTAGCGGGAGGGCTCTACAATGAGCAGTTCTTC.

This sequence joins TRBV20-1 and TRBJ1-3; D is undetermined. This CDR3 has 12 residues. The V and J ends lost 0 bases and 9 bases respectively, with 9 bases between them. Germline V gene data show CDR1 as DFQATT and CDR2 as SNEGSKA (reference sequence). This CDR3 reads CSARDPLATIYF. CDR3 bases: TGCAGTGCTAGAGACCCCTTGGCCACCATATATTTT.

This chain links TRBV29-1 with TRBJ2-7; TRBD1 matches at 9 bases. V dropped 5 bases and J dropped 4; count of bases not matched to a gene: 6. This CDR3 region has 13 residues. Germline CDR1 and CDR2: SQVTM and ANQGSEA. The CDR3 loop reads CSVTGQGKYEQYF. CDR3 in DNA: TGCAGCGTTACCGGACAGGGGAAGTACGAGCAGTACTTC.

This clonotype was seen at least ten times. The chain combines TRBV24-1 with TRBJ2-3; 9 nucleotides align to TRBD1. V was clipped by 8 bases and J by 4 bases; unmatched bases: 9. Germline loops: CDR1 KGHDR, CDR2 SFDVKD. The CDR3 has 15 amino acids. The CDR3 here is CATNPGQGRADTQYF. The CDR3 nucleotides read TGTGCCACCAACCCGGGACAGGGTAGAGCAGATACGCAGTATTTT.

This clonotype has more than one count but fewer than ten. The rearrangement links TRBV5-1 to TRBJ2-3; D call uncertain. Trimming removed 0 bases at V and 3 bases at J, with 14 bases between. Germline CDR1 and CDR2: SGHRS and YFSETQ. The CDR3 is 16 residues long. The CDR3 nucleotides are TGCGCCAGCAGCTTGGACAGACTGCCCCCTACAGATACGCAGTATTTT. It codes for CASSLDRLPPTDTQYF.

This clonotype came up many times. This chain links TRBV15 with TRBJ1-1, with 9 nucleotides matching TRBD1. The germline CDR1 and CDR2 sequences are LNHNV and YYDKDF (reference sequence). The CDR3 runs 16 residues. V gave up 6 bases and J gave up 4 bases; unmatched junction bases: 12. DNA of the CDR3: TGTGCCACCAGGGATCCGGGACAGGGTTCTTTCACTGAAGCTTTCTTT. Its translation is CATRDPGQGSFTEAFF. Full variable domain (remainder filled in from reference TRBV15 and TRBJ1-1): DAMVIQNPRYQVTQFGKPVTLSCSQTLNHNVMYWYQQKSSQAPKLLFHYYDKDFNNEADTPDNFQSRRPNTSFCFLDIRSPGLGDTAMYLCATRDPGQGSFTEAFFGQGTRLTVV.

In its sample, this clonotype was seen a few times. The gene calls are TRBV19 and TRBJ2-2, with 12 bases that match TRBD2. V lost 7 bases and J lost 7; bases outside the gene matches: 13. This CDR3 has 17 residues. The germline CDR1 and CDR2 sequences are LNHDA and SQIVND (reference sequence). The CDR3: CASNTPRLAGEVGELFF. The CDR3 DNA is TGTGCCAGTAATACCCCCCGACTAGCGGGAGAAGTCGGGGAGCTGTTTTTT.

This clonotype has only a few counts. The CDR3: CASLLGHASDTQYF. Here the CDR3 DNA reads TGTGCCAGCCTCTTAGGACACGCTTCGGATACGCAGTATTTT. The chain combines TRBV5-5 with TRBJ2-3, with D perhaps TRBD1 (5 bases). This CDR3 is built from 14 residues. The V gene's germline CDR1 is SGHKS and CDR2 YYEKEE (reference sequence). Between the trimmed V and J ends, which lost 7 bases and 6 bases, there was a span of 18 bases.

This clonotype was seen repeatedly, ten times or more. V usage is TRBV12-3 or TRBV12-4 and J usage is TRBJ1-1, with D perhaps TRBD1 (5 bases). This CDR3 is 15 amino acids long. Trimming left V 3 bases short and J 0 bases short, with 11 bases between. The CDR3 loop is CASSFGASMNTEAFF. The CDR3 DNA is TGTGCCAGCAGTTTTGGGGCTTCAATGAACACTGAAGCTTTCTTT.

This clonotype was detected many times. Its ends do not fully match the called genes, so a read error is possible. The chain is built from TRBV7-7 and TRBJ2-7, with a weak D call TRBD2 (5 bases). The CDR3 length is 16 residues. The V gene's germline CDR1 is SSHAT and CDR2 FNYEAQ (reference sequence). CDR3 loop: CASSPGLRGLSYEQYF. In DNA form, the CDR3 reads TGTGCTAGCAGCCCCGGCTTACGGGGTTTGTCCTACGAGCAGTACTTC.

This sequence joins TRBV6-1 and TRBJ1-6; the D gene is possibly TRBD1 (5 bases). This CDR3 has 15 amino acids. Germline CDR1 MNHNS, CDR2 SASEGT. V lost 2 bases and J lost 5, with 10 bases in between. Written as DNA, the CDR3 is TGTGCCAGCAGTGAAAAGGGGATCGATAATTCACCCCTCCACTTT. Protein: CASSEKGIDNSPLHF.

The J gene is TRBJ2-7, the V gene TRBV5-4; 9 bases fit TRBD1. Germline trimming cut 2 bases from V and 0 bases from J; bases unmatched to any gene: 3. There are 15 residues in the CDR3. Germline V lookup: CDR1 SGHNT, CDR2 YYREEE (reference sequence). CDR3 sequence reads: CASSFGQGSSYEQYF. The CDR3 DNA is TGTGCCAGCAGCTTCGGACAGGGGAGCTCCTACGAGCAGTACTTC.

The chain is built from TRBV5-1 and TRBJ1-3; tentative D call: TRBD1 (5 bases). CDR3 length equals 14 residues. Germline CDR1 and CDR2: SGHRS and YFSETQ. Trimming took off 4 bases at V and 0 bases at J, with 8 bases between the two ends. Written as DNA, the CDR3 is TGCGCCAGCAGCCCCGGGGGCTCTGGAAACACCATATATTTT. Protein: CASSPGGSGNTIYF.

This sequence joins TRBV20-1 and TRBJ2-2, with D maybe TRBD1 (5 bases). Trimming stripped 0 bases from V and 6 bases from J, with 11 bases between. Germline V gives CDR1 DFQATT, CDR2 SNEGSKA (reference sequence). CDR3 length equals 14 residues. For the CDR3, the DNA is TGCAGTGCTAGAGATGCTACAGGACCCGGGGAGCTGTTTTTT. Residues: CSARDATGPGELFF.

The count of this clonotype is one. This sequence joins TRBV4-2 and TRBJ1-1; D is uncertain. Trimming removed 4 bases from V and 2 bases from J, with 14 bases in between. Germline assignment: CDR1 LGHNA and CDR2 YNFKEQ. CDR3 length equals 15 residues. The CDR3 region is CASSRVFEGNTEAFF. CDR3 bases: TGTGCCAGCAGCCGCGTTTTTGAAGGTAACACTGAAGCTTTCTTT.

The chain has TRBV6-4 and TRBJ2-2, with 7 bases lining up with TRBD1. The CDR3 is 14 amino acids. Germline V lookup: CDR1 MRHNA, CDR2 SNTAGT. V lost 5 bases and J lost 3; bases outside the gene matches: 3. The CDR3 nucleotides read TGTGCCAGCAGTCCTGACAGGGACACCGGGGAGCTGTTTTTT. This sequence encodes CASSPDRDTGELFF.

About this clonotype itself: The junction shows a germline mismatch at one end, possibly a read error. The rearrangement uses TRBV6-1 and TRBJ1-4; a weak D match, TRBD1 (6 bases). The V gene's germline CDR1 is MNHNS and CDR2 SASEGT. This CDR3 is 14 amino acids long. This CDR3 reads CASTWTAINEKLSF. DNA of the CDR3: TGTGCCAGCACTTGGACAGCTATTAATGAAAAACTGTCTTTT.